This paragraph reports one TCR beta chain. This sample is drawn from a study of OX40 agonist ivuxolimab in advanced cancers. Germline V gives CDR1 MNHNY, CDR2 SVGAGI (reference sequence). The CDR3 contains 13 residues. The trim removed 2 bases at V and 5 bases at J, leaving 2 bases unmatched. The data were produced by immunoSEQ multiplex PCR, yet TCRdb's version contains in-frame clones alone and is incomplete. The data contain under 45,000 clones, 65% to 75% of them singletons. The J gene is TRBJ1-1, the V gene TRBV6-6; TRBD1 matches 7 bases. The sequence derives from an adult with an advanced solid tumor such as melanoma, head and neck, liver or kidney cancer. This material consisted of CD4+ or CD8+ T cells sorted from blood, taken in a trial of the OX40 agonist ivuxolimab. CDR3 sequence reads: CASSYPGQTEAFF. The CDR3, as DNA: TGTGCCAGCAGTTACCCGGGACAGACTGAAGCTTTCTTT.